A selection of T cell receptor beta chains follows, all from one sample in a study of T cell repertoires and HLA-DP antigens. Sequencing used immunoSEQ multiplex PCR; TCRdb keeps in-frame clones, though not all of them. Here the sample spans approximately 86,000 clones, 86% being singletons. Their cognate antigens are unknown. Sequencing was carried out using CD4+ T cells from PBMCs. These receptors all come from a middle-aged man in good health and CMV-seronegative. Both conserved end residues are part of each CDR3. D genes are given only for firm matches. Size is stated for part of the rows, as once, few or many counts, or as a class when the clone is expanded.

v_gene: TRBV7-2
j_gene: TRBJ1-2
abundance: .
d_gene: .
CDR3nt: TGTGCCAGCAGCCTGGGACACCAGGCTAACTATGGCTACACCTTC
CDR3aa: CASSLGHQANYGYTF

v_gene: TRBV7-9
j_gene: TRBJ2-3
abundance: few
d_gene: .
CDR3nt: TGTGCCAGCAGCCCCGGCAGGGGCACAGATACGCAGTATTTT
CDR3aa: CASSPGRGTDTQYF

v_gene: TRBV19
j_gene: TRBJ2-7
abundance: .
d_gene: TRBD1
CDR3nt: TGTGCCAGTAAAAGTAACAGGGGAATCTACGAGCAGTACTTC
CDR3aa: CASKSNRGIYEQYF

v_gene: TRBV5-1
j_gene: TRBJ2-5
abundance: .
d_gene: .
CDR3nt: TGCGCCAGCAGCTTGTCAGGGGTCGAGACCCAGTACTTC
CDR3aa: CASSLSGVETQYF

v_gene: TRBV18
j_gene: TRBJ2-1
abundance: few
d_gene: TRBD2
CDR3nt: TGTGCCAGCTCAGAGGGACTAGCGGGCAACAATGAGCAGTTCTTC
CDR3aa: CASSEGLAGNNEQFF

v_gene: TRBV7-9
j_gene: TRBJ2-1
abundance: .
d_gene: TRBD2
CDR3nt: TGTGCCAGCAGCTTAACGGCGGGAGGGCAACATGAGCAGTTCTTC
CDR3aa: CASSLTAGGQHEQFF

v_gene: TRBV27
j_gene: TRBJ2-7
abundance: once
d_gene: TRBD1
CDR3nt: TGTGCCAGCAGTCTACTTCGGACAGGGGTTTTGGACGAGCAGTACTTC
CDR3aa: CASSLLRTGVLDEQYF

v_gene: TRBV6-5
j_gene: TRBJ1-2
abundance: .
d_gene: .
CDR3nt: TGTGCCAGCAGTTACGACGGAGACAGAGGCTACACCTTC
CDR3aa: CASSYDGDRGYTF

v_gene: TRBV19
j_gene: TRBJ1-2
abundance: .
d_gene: .
CDR3nt: TGTGCCAGTAGTATGTTAGGTGGGGATGGCTACACCTTC
CDR3aa: CASSMLGGDGYTF

v_gene: TRBV29-1
j_gene: TRBJ1-2
abundance: .
d_gene: .
CDR3nt: TGCAGCGGTGGACAGAGCGTGGTTGGCTACACCTTC
CDR3aa: CSGGQSVVGYTF

v_gene: TRBV10-3
j_gene: TRBJ1-4
abundance: .
d_gene: .
CDR3nt: TGTGCCATCAGTGGAGCGGGGACTAATGAAAAACTGTTTTTT
CDR3aa: CAISGAGTNEKLFF

v_gene: TRBV7-2
j_gene: TRBJ2-1
abundance: once
d_gene: .
CDR3nt: TGTGCCAGCAGCCCAGGGGGGGAGGGCCGGAATGAGCAGTTCTTC
CDR3aa: CASSPGGEGRNEQFF

v_gene: TRBV30
j_gene: TRBJ2-6
abundance: once
d_gene: TRBD1
CDR3nt: TGTGCCTGGGAGGGACAGGGGGTTTCTGGGGCCAACGTCCTGACTTTC
CDR3aa: CAWEGQGVSGANVLTF

v_gene: TRBV18
j_gene: TRBJ1-2
abundance: once
d_gene: TRBD1
CDR3nt: TGTGCCAGCTCACCGGGACAGGGGGTTTATAACTATGGCTACACCTTC
CDR3aa: CASSPGQGVYNYGYTF

v_gene: TRBV19
j_gene: TRBJ2-1
abundance: .
d_gene: TRBD2
CDR3nt: TGTGCCAGTAGTATTGATGGAGTAGCGGGAGGACAGTTCTTC
CDR3aa: CASSIDGVAGGQFF

v_gene: TRBV6-5
j_gene: TRBJ1-4
abundance: few
d_gene: .
CDR3nt: TGTGCCAGCAGTTACCGTCAGTTTAATGAAAAACTGTTTTTT
CDR3aa: CASSYRQFNEKLFF

v_gene: TRBV28
j_gene: TRBJ1-1
abundance: .
d_gene: .
CDR3nt: TGTGCCAGCAGTATCGGGTCCTACACTGAAGCTTTCTTT
CDR3aa: CASSIGSYTEAFF

v_gene: TRBV4-1
j_gene: TRBJ1-5
abundance: .
d_gene: .
CDR3nt: TGCGCCAGCAGCCAAGATCCCCTTGGCAGGGGAAATCAGCCCCAGCATTTT
CDR3aa: CASSQDPLGRGNQPQHF

v_gene: TRBV18
j_gene: TRBJ2-1
abundance: .
d_gene: .
CDR3nt: TGTGCCAGCTCACCCGACTCAAACGGCGTGCAGTTCTTC
CDR3aa: CASSPDSNGVQFF

v_gene: TRBV7-2
j_gene: TRBJ2-3
abundance: .
d_gene: .
CDR3nt: TGTGCCAGCAGCCCCCACAGGCCGGCTAGCACAGATACGCAGTATTTT
CDR3aa: CASSPHRPASTDTQYF